The source of this T cell receptor (beta chain) is a study of cytomegalovirus exposure and HLA in healthy donors. The wider study: A preliminary data release comprised tens of millions of unique TCRs obtained from HLA-typed donors. The Caucasian-associated ancestry cluster held 65% to 90% of 350 to 450 genotyped donors. Study results and limitations: Likely technical artifact: a cluster of highly shared sequence variants.

A note on this clone: Its specificity is not known.

V was pared by 5 bases and J by 4 bases, with 6 bases of the junction left unmatched. Per germline, CDR1 SQVTM and CDR2 ANQGSEA. The CDR3 loop spans 14 amino acids. Researchers ran the PCR with 60 Vbeta and 13 Jbeta primers. Using immunoSEQ multiplex PCR, the repertoire was profiled, and TCRdb retains in-frame clones only, with some absent. The data hold fewer than 95,000 clones, with about 74% observed a single time. Donors counted as nominally healthy when sampled, yet unrecorded immune exposures were likely. The clonotype originates from a man in his forties in good health and CMV-seronegative. The sample comprised PBMCs. The chain couples TRBV29-1 to TRBJ2-2; 8 bases map to TRBD2. CDR3 sequence: CSVREGAGTGELFF. CDR3 coding DNA: TGCAGCGTTCGGGAGGGCGCGGGCACCGGGGAGCTGTTTTTT.